A selection of T cell receptor beta chains follows, all from one sample in a study of human T cells and chemical hapten exposure. TCRdb re-called the RACE reads through MiXCR, storing one row per CDR3 protein. The sample records 350,000 or so distinct CDR3 sequences, approximately 6.9% being singletons. The material sequenced was whole blood, taken in connection with sensitization to the hapten diphenylcyclopropenone (DPC). Every receptor here comes from a young woman with alopecia areata. Some clones in this sample may be carry-over from other donors' samples. Both conserved end residues are trimmed from each CDR3.

j_call v_call cdr3_aa
TRBJ1-2 TRBV25-1 ASSATGPYGYT
TRBJ2-2 TRBV15 ATSSAPGDSKTGELF
TRBJ2-3 TRBV12-3/TRBV12-4 ASSLMGQGTDTQY
TRBJ1-1 TRBV4-3 ASSRELSTEAF
TRBJ2-1 TRBV5-5 ASSLLESSYNEQF
TRBJ2-3 TRBV29-1 SEGSSGATQY
TRBJ2-1 TRBV10-3 AISESRGNEQF
TRBJ1-5 TRBV12-3/TRBV12-4 ASSSRGNQPQH
TRBJ1-6 TRBV27 ASSPTGTENSPLH
TRBJ1-4 TRBV4-3 ASSQDSRHLVNEKLF
TRBJ2-3 TRBV4-3 ASSQLAWGTDTQY
TRBJ2-7 TRBV10-3 AISESTGTYEQY
TRBJ1-5 TRBV7-2 ASRPGSNQPQH
TRBJ2-3 TRBV10-3 ASRPQIVPSTDTQY
TRBJ2-1 TRBV24-1 ATSGDPSYNEQF
TRBJ2-5 TRBV7-8 ASSPFTVKETQY
TRBJ2-1 TRBV5-6 ASSLLAGPLGGNEQF
TRBJ2-1 TRBV7-9 ASSPPASEQF
TRBJ2-5 TRBV10-3 AISPQEETQY
TRBJ2-5 TRBV10-3 AISGLAGGSYQETQY
TRBJ2-3 TRBV20-1 SARVRGSTDTQY
TRBJ2-5 TRBV7-6 ASSIWTGRETQY
TRBJ1-6 TRBV18 ASSFEGSPLH
TRBJ1-2 TRBV28 ASSLMSGDYYGYT
TRBJ2-2 TRBV2 ASTRDRGGTGELF
TRBJ1-2 TRBV28 ASSLQGGNGYT
TRBJ1-2 TRBV20-1 SAKPPGQGIGYGYT
TRBJ2-5 TRBV29-1 SVEWDLRETQY
TRBJ1-5 TRBV3-1 ASSQDTNRDQPQH
TRBJ1-1 TRBV5-6 ASSLLGRRPDTDTEAF
TRBJ1-1 TRBV6-2/TRBV6-3 ASSFTGGTEAF
TRBJ2-7 TRBV28 ASSPGPPLYEQY
TRBJ1-6 TRBV11-2 ASSSRPYNSPLH
TRBJ1-1 TRBV27 ASSGAYTEAF
TRBJ1-4 TRBV29-1 SVPDRANEKLF
TRBJ2-1 TRBV7-9 ASSLRRVSYNEQF
TRBJ2-1 TRBV6-2/TRBV6-3 ASRELAGGTEQF
TRBJ1-2 TRBV10-3 AIRPGQNYGYT
TRBJ2-1 TRBV5-1 ASSLAFDYNEQF
TRBJ2-2 TRBV20-1 SARSSGQPGTGELF
TRBJ2-1 TRBV2 ASSARTLLDQF
TRBJ1-2 TRBV6-5 ASSRRDSHGYT
TRBJ1-1 TRBV12-3/TRBV12-4 ASSYGNWGSTEAF